This T cell receptor (beta chain) is from a study of beta chain features in type 1 diabetes. Whole-study findings and limits: The VDJ junctions of type 1 diabetes patients carried fewer insertions and more deletions. TCRB CDR3s were moderately but significantly shorter in Type 1 diabetes patients in all four CD4+ subsets. A closer apparent resemblance between naive, central memory and Treg TCRB repertoires was seen in patients than in healthy donors.

The whole isolated RNA underwent reverse transcription, so sequencing captured expressed TCRB transcripts. Libraries were prepared by immunoSEQ multiplex PCR; TCRdb keeps only in-frame clonotypes and omits some of them. The sample holds around 340,000 clones, around 9.3% seen once. Trimming removed 4 bases from V and 0 bases from J, with 13 bases in between. Per germline, CDR1 SGDLS and CDR2 YYNGEE. This CDR3 contains 16 residues. Sorted CD4+ subsets: naive, central memory, regulatory, stem cell-like memory (CD45RO/CCR7/CD25/CD127/CD95/CD27 panel). Notes on this clone: Its antigen is not known.

The sequencing input was central memory CD4+ T cells from blood. This sequence was found in a man aged 30 to 45 with type 1 diabetes. The J gene is TRBJ2-2, the V gene TRBV9; D may be TRBD1 (5 bases). CDR3 sequence (DNA): TGTGCCAGCAGCCCTTTAGGGGCGGCGAACACCGGGGAGCTGTTTTTT. Protein product: CASSPLGAANTGELFF.